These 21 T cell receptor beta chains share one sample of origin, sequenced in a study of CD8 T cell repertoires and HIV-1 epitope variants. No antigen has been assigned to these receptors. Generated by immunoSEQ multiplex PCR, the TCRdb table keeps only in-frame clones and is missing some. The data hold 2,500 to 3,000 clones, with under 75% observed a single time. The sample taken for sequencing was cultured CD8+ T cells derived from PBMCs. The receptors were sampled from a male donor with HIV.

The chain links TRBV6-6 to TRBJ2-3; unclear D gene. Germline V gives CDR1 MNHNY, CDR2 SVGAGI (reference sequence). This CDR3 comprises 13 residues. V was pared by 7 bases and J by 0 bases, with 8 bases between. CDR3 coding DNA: TGTGCCAGCACCAAAGGGAGCACAGATACGCAGTATTTT. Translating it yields CASTKGSTDTQYF.

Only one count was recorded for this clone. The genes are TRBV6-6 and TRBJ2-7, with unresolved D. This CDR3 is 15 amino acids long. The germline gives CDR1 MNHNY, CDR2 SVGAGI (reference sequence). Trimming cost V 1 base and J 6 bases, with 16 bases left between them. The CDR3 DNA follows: TGTGCCAGCAGTTACTACAGCGAATCACCAGTCGAGCAGTACTTC. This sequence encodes CASSYYSESPVEQYF.

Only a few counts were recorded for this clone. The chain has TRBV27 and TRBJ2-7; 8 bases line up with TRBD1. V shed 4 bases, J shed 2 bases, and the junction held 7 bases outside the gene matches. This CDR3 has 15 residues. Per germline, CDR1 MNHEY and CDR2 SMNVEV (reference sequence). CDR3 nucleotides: TGTGCCAGCAGTTCTAGGACAGGGAATACCTACGAGCAGTACTTC. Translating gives CASSSRTGNTYEQYF.

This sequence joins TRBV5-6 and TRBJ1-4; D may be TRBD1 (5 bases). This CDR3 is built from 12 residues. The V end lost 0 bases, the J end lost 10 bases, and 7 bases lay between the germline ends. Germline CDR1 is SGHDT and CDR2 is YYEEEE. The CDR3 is CASSLGGAKLFF. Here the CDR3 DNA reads TGTGCCAGCAGCTTGGGAGGGGCAAAACTGTTTTTT.

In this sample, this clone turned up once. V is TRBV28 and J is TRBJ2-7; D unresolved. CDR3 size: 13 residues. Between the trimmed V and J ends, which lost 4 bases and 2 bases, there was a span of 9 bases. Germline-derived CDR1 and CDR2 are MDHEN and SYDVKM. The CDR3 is CASSSTVAYEQYF. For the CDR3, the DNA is TGTGCCAGCAGTTCGACCGTGGCCTACGAGCAGTACTTC.

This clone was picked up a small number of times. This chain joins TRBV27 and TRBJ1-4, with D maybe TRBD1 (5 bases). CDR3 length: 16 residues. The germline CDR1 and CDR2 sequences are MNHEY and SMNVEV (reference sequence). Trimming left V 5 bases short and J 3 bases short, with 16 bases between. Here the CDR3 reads CASSPLAAGSNEKLFF. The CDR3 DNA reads TGTGCCAGCAGTCCCCTAGCGGCAGGGTCTAATGAAAAACTGTTTTTT. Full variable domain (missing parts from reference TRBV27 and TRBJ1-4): EAQVTQNPRYLITVTGKKLTVTCSQNMNHEYMSWYRQDPGLGLRQIYYSMNVEVTDKGDVPEGYKVSRKEKRNFPLILESPSPNQTSLYFCASSPLAAGSNEKLFFGSGTQLSVL.

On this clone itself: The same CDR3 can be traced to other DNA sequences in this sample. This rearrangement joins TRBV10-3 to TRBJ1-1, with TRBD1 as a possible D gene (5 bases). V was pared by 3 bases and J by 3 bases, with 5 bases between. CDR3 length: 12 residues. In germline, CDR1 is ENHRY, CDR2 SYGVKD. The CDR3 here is CAISEGDTEAFF. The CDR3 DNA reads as TGTGCCATCAGTGAAGGGGACACTGAAGCTTTCTTT.

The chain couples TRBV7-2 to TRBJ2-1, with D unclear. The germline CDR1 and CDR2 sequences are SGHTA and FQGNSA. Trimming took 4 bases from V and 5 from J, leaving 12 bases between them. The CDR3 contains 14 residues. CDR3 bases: TGTGCCAGCAGCTCAGGACCTTTGGACAATGAGCAGTTCTTC. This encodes CASSSGPLDNEQFF.

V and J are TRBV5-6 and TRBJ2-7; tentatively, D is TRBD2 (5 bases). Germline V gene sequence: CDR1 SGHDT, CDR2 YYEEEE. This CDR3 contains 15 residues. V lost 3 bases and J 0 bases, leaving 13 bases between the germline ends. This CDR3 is CASSSDYLSSYEQYF. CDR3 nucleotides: TGTGCCAGCAGCTCCGACTACTTGAGCTCCTACGAGCAGTACTTC.

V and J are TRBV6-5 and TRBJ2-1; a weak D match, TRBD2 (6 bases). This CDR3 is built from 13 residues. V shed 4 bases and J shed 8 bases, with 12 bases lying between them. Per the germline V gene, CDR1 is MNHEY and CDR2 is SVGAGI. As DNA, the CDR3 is TGTGCCAGCAGTTCCCGGGACTCGGATGAGCAGTTCTTC. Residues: CASSSRDSDEQFF.

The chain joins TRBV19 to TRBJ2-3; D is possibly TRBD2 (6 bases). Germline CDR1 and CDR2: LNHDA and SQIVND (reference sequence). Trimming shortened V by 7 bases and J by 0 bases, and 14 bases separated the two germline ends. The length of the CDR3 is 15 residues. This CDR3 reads CASTPGTVSTDTQYF. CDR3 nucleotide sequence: TGTGCCAGTACCCCGGGGACTGTCAGCACAGATACGCAGTATTTT.

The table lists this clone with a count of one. This chain's CDR3 is CASRGGYEQYF. The DNA for the CDR3 is TGCGCCTCCCGCGGCGGGTACGAGCAGTACTTC. This chain joins TRBV5-1 and TRBJ2-7, with D perhaps matching TRBD2 (5 bases). The V gene's germline CDR1 is SGHRS and CDR2 YFSETQ. Trimming removed 10 bases from V and 4 bases from J, with 12 bases in between. The CDR3 is made up of 11 amino acids.

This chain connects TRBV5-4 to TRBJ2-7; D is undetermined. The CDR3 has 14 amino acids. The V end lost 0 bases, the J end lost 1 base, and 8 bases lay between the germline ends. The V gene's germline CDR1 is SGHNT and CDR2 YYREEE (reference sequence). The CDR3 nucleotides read TGTGCCAGCAGCTTGGCTCCTGATTCCTACGAGCAGTACTTC. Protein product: CASSLAPDSYEQYF.

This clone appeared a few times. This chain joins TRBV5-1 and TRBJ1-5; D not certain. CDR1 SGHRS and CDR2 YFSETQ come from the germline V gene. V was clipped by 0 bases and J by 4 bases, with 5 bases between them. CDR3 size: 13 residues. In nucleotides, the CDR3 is TGCGCCAGCAGCTTGGACGGGAATCAGCCCCAGCATTTT. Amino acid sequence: CASSLDGNQPQHF.

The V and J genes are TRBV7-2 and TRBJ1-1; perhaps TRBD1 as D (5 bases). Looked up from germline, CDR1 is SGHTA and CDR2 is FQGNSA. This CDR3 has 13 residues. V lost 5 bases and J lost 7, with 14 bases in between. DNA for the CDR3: TGTGCCAGCAGCCCGGGGCCCTTGAATGAAGCTTTCTTT. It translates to CASSPGPLNEAFF.

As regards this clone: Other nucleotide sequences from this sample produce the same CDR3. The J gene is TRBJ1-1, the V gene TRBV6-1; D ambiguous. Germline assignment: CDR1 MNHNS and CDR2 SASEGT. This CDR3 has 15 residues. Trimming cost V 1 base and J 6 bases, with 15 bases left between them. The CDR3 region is CASSEVGGDIAEAFF. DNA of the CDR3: TGTGCCAGCAGTGAAGTTGGAGGAGATATCGCTGAAGCTTTCTTT.

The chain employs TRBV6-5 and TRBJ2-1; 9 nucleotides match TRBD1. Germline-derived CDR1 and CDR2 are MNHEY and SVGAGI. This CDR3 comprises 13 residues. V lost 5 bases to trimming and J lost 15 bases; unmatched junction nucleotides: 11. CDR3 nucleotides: TGTGCCAGCAGTGACCAGACAGGGGGATTTCCGTTCTTC. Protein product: CASSDQTGGFPFF.

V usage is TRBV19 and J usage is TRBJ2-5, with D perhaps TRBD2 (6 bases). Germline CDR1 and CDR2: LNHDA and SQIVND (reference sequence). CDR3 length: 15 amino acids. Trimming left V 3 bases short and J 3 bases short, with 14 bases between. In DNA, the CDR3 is TGTGCCAGTAGTATGTCGTCCGGGAGCGAAGAGACCCAGTACTTC. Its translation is CASSMSSGSEETQYF.

In nucleotides, the CDR3 is TGTGCCAGCAGTTGGATAGACAGTCCCTACGAGCAGTACTTC. This codes for CASSWIDSPYEQYF. V and J are TRBV28 and TRBJ2-7, with D perhaps matching TRBD1 (5 bases). In germline, CDR1 is MDHEN, CDR2 SYDVKM. CDR3 length: 14 amino acids. Trimming left V 4 bases short and J 2 bases short, with 12 bases between.

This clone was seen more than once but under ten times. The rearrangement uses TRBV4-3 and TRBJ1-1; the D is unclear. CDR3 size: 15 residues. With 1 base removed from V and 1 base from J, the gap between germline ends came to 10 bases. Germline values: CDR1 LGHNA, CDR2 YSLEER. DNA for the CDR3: TGCGCCAGCAGCCAAGGGGTTATCTCGAACACTGAAGCTTTCTTT. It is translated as CASSQGVISNTEAFF.

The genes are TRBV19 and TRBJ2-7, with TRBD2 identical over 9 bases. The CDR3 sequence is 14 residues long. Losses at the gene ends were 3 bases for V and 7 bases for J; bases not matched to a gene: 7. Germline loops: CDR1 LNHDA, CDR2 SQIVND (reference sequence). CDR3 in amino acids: CASSMGVAGEEQYF. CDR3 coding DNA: TGTGCCAGTAGTATGGGGGTAGCGGGAGAAGAGCAGTACTTC.